Below are 18 T cell receptor beta chains sequenced from a single sample in a study of cytomegalovirus exposure and HLA in healthy donors (dated by TCRdb to about 2017). To prepare the library, the immunoSEQ multiplex PCR assay was applied. The table was pulled from immuneACCESS by TCRdb, which kept in-frame rearrangements only. Such tables lose some clones; where checked, under half of the loss comes from unresolved V genes, and the rest has no known cause. For this sample the table gives 200,000 or so clones, of which roughly 91% were detected only once. Jointly, the top ten make up about 2% of the sample. The sample taken for sequencing was PBMCs. The receptors stem from a woman younger than 30 in good health and CMV-seropositive.

V and J are TRBV5-1 and TRBJ1-1; no clear D gene. The CDR3 is 17 residues long. V was trimmed by 4 bases and J by 1 base, leaving 20 bases between them. Germline CDR1 is SGHRS and CDR2 is YFSETQ. The chain's CDR3 is CASSPRLSAGENTEAFF. In DNA form, the CDR3 reads TGCGCCAGCAGCCCCCGGTTGTCGGCCGGGGAGAACACTGAAGCTTTCTTT. Variable domain in full (rest from reference TRBV5-1 and TRBJ1-1): KAGVTQTPRYLIKTRGQQVTLSCSPISGHRSVSWYQQTPGQGLQFLFEYFSETQRNKGNFPGRFSGRQFSNSRSEMNVSTLELGDSALYLCASSPRLSAGENTEAFFGQGTRLTVV.

The genes are TRBV6-5 and TRBJ1-2; 7 nucleotides agree with TRBD1. Germline CDR1 MNHEY, CDR2 SVGAGI. The V gene end was trimmed by 0 bases and the J gene end by 5 bases; junction bases not matched to a gene: 6. The CDR3 is 15 residues long. CDR3 amino acids: CASSYSFSGGYGYTF. The CDR3 DNA is TGTGCCAGCAGTTACTCGTTTTCAGGGGGTTATGGCTACACCTTC.

The genes are TRBV10-3 and TRBJ1-1; 8 positions match TRBD1. Germline V gene data show CDR1 as ENHRY and CDR2 as SYGVKD. After removal of 6 bases from V and 6 bases from J, the junction contained 6 bases not matched to a gene. The CDR3 sequence is 13 residues long. The CDR3 region has the DNA TGTGCCATCAGGACCGGGACAGGCGCTGAAGCTTTCTTT. Protein: CAIRTGTGAEAFF.

The CDR3 DNA reads TGTGCCAGTAGTATTGCAGTTCAGGGTGACTCCTATGGCTACACCTTC. This codes for CASSIAVQGDSYGYTF. This chain joins TRBV19 and TRBJ1-2; tentatively, D is TRBD1 (5 bases). Looked up from germline, CDR1 is LNHDA and CDR2 is SQIVND (reference sequence). This CDR3 has 16 residues. V lost 3 bases and J lost 4, with 18 bases in between. Filled out from reference TRBV19 and TRBJ1-2, the complete variable domain reads DGGITQSPKYLFRKEGQNVTLSCEQNLNHDAMYWYRQDPGQGLRLIYYSQIVNDFQKGDIAEGYSVSREKKESFPLTVTSAQKNPTAFYLCASSIAVQGDSYGYTFGSGTRLTVV.

This rearrangement joins TRBV9 to TRBJ1-1, with a possible D match to TRBD1 (6 bases). CDR1 SGDLS and CDR2 YYNGEE come from the germline V gene. V lost 4 bases and J lost 1, with 8 bases in between. There are 13 residues in the CDR3. The CDR3 DNA reads as TGTGCCAGCAGCAAAGGGGGGAACACTGAAGCTTTCTTT. Encoded protein: CASSKGGNTEAFF.

CDR3 sequence reads: CASIQPLGGASNQPQHF. The CDR3 DNA follows: TGTGCCAGCATCCAACCCCTAGGGGGGGCGAGCAATCAGCCCCAGCATTTT. The chain recombines TRBV28 with TRBJ1-5; perhaps TRBD1 as D (6 bases). Trimming pared 7 bases from V and 1 base from J, leaving 20 bases between. This CDR3 region has 17 residues. CDR1 MDHEN and CDR2 SYDVKM come from the germline V gene.

The V call is TRBV2, the J call TRBJ2-3, with TRBD2 matching over 9 bases. CDR3 size: 15 residues. The germline CDR1 and CDR2 sequences are SNHLY and FYNNEI. J lost 5 bases, V lost 5 bases, and 8 bases had no gene match. CDR3 nucleotide sequence: TGTGCCAGCAGTAATAGCGGGAGAGCAAAAGATACGCAGTATTTT. Translation gives CASSNSGRAKDTQYF.

J is TRBJ1-5 and V is TRBV27, with 7 positions matching TRBD1. The CDR3 loop spans 15 amino acids. Unmatched junction bases numbered 6, after V lost 6 bases and J lost 1 base. The germline CDR1 and CDR2 sequences are MNHEY and SMNVEV (reference sequence). The CDR3 region has the DNA TGTGCCAGCAGGTCGGACAGGCTGAGCAATCAGCCCCAGCATTTT. Translation gives CASRSDRLSNQPQHF.

This sequence joins TRBV7-9 and TRBJ2-7, with 11 positions matching TRBD2. V shed 3 bases and J 3 bases; nucleotides not matched to a gene: 10. The CDR3 contains 17 residues. The germline V gene has CDR1 SEHNR and CDR2 FQNEAQ (reference sequence). The CDR3 region is CASSLKLSGRAHYEQYF. The CDR3 nucleotides are TGTGCCAGCAGCTTGAAACTTAGCGGGAGGGCCCACTACGAGCAGTACTTC.

J is TRBJ2-1 and V is TRBV13; 10 positions agree with TRBD1. The CDR3 totals 15 residues. Germline V gives CDR1 PRHDT, CDR2 FYEKMQ (reference sequence). Unmatched junction bases numbered 7, after V lost 7 bases and J lost 4 bases. DNA for the CDR3: TGTGCCAGCAACGCCGGACAGGGGGTTTACAATGAGCAGTTCTTC. Residues: CASNAGQGVYNEQFF.

This rearrangement joins TRBV4-1 to TRBJ2-5; 11 bases fit TRBD1. The CDR3 is made up of 14 amino acids. V gave up 4 bases and J gave up 5 bases; unmatched junction bases: 3. Germline V CDR1 and CDR2: MGHRA, YSYEKL. CDR3 in amino acids: CASSLGQGEETQYF. The CDR3 DNA reads TGCGCCAGCAGCCTGGGACAGGGGGAGGAGACCCAGTACTTC.

This clone has more than one count but fewer than ten. The chain is built from TRBV28 and TRBJ1-5, with D possibly matching TRBD1 (5 bases). This CDR3 is built from 14 residues. Trimming stripped 1 base from V and 7 bases from J, with 11 bases between. From germline, CDR1 is MDHEN and CDR2 SYDVKM. The CDR3 DNA reads TGTGCCAGCAGTTTATACCCCGCAGGGCAGCCCCAGCATTTT. This sequence encodes CASSLYPAGQPQHF. Full variable domain (missing parts from reference TRBV28 and TRBJ1-5): DVKVTQSSRYLVKRTGEKVFLECVQDMDHENMFWYRQDPGLGLRLIYFSYDVKMKEKGDIPEGYSVSREKKERFSLILESASTNQTSMYLCASSLYPAGQPQHFGDGTRLSIL.

This chain joins TRBV5-1 and TRBJ1-6; 11 nucleotides match TRBD1. Germline V gene sequence: CDR1 SGHRS, CDR2 YFSETQ. There are 14 residues in the CDR3. J was trimmed by 10 bases and V by 3 bases; bases with no gene match: 3. Here the CDR3 reads CASSSGQGDSPLHF. The CDR3 nucleotides read TGCGCCAGCAGCTCGGGACAGGGGGACTCACCCCTCCACTTT.

This sequence joins TRBV5-1 and TRBJ2-1; a possible D gene is TRBD1 (6 bases). Germline CDR1 and CDR2: SGHRS and YFSETQ. V lost 0 bases and J lost 8, with 15 bases in between. CDR3 size: 15 residues. The chain's CDR3 is CASSLVGRGPHEQFF. CDR3 nucleotide sequence: TGCGCCAGCAGCTTGGTTGGCAGGGGCCCGCATGAGCAGTTCTTC.

DNA of the CDR3: TGCAGTGCTTCCGTAGCAGATACGCAGTATTTT. Translation: CSASVADTQYF. This chain links TRBV20-1 with TRBJ2-3; D uncertain. Trimming removed 5 bases from V and 4 bases from J, with 7 bases in between. Germline V lookup: CDR1 DFQATT, CDR2 SNEGSKA (reference sequence). This CDR3 has 11 amino acids.

V is TRBV5-6 and J is TRBJ2-2; TRBD2 aligns across 12 bases. With V trimmed by 4 bases and J by 3 bases, 13 bases remained unmatched. The germline CDR1 and CDR2 sequences are SGHDT and YYEEEE. The CDR3 covers 19 residues. The CDR3 nucleotides read TGTGCCAGCAGCCGACAGGGGTTGCTAGCGGGAGGGGACACCGGGGAGCTGTTTTTT. Residues: CASSRQGLLAGGDTGELFF.

This clone has only a few counts. The V call is TRBV4-1, the J call TRBJ1-2; D remains unclear. Germline assignment: CDR1 MGHRA and CDR2 YSYEKL. With 0 bases removed from V and 8 bases from J, the gap between germline ends came to 13 bases. The CDR3 is 14 residues long. In nucleotides, the CDR3 is TGCGCCAGCAGCCAAGAAGTCGGCCTAGGCGGCTACACCTTC. As protein: CASSQEVGLGGYTF.

This chain joins TRBV25-1 and TRBJ2-3, with TRBD1 identical over 8 bases. This CDR3 spans 15 amino acids. CDR1 and CDR2 (germline): MGHDK, SYGVNS. Germline trimming cut 5 bases from V and 2 bases from J; bases unmatched to any gene: 6. As DNA, the CDR3 is TGTGCCAGCAGTTCCGGACAGGGTTTCACAGATACGCAGTATTTT. Translating gives CASSSGQGFTDTQYF.